This T cell receptor beta chain is from a study of cytomegalovirus exposure and HLA in healthy donors. Study-level background: Under 90% of 300 to 450 genotyped donors fell in the Caucasian-associated ancestry cluster.

Trimming took 3 bases from V and 0 from J, leaving 14 bases between them. Germline values: CDR1 MDHEN, CDR2 SYDVKM. This CDR3 contains 16 residues. The PCR was carried out with 60 Vbeta primers and 13 Jbeta primers. The repertoire was sequenced with immunoSEQ multiplex PCR; TCRdb's copy has only in-frame clones and lacks some. The table records roughly 150,000 clones, about two thirds of them present only once. This clone appeared a few times. The specimen sequenced was PBMCs. The sequence was obtained from a man aged 25-45 years in good health and CMV-seropositive. This chain joins TRBV28 and TRBJ1-1; D might be TRBD1 (5 bases). CDR3 in amino acids: CASSFETAHMNTEAFF. Written as DNA, the CDR3 is TGTGCCAGCAGTTTCGAGACAGCCCATATGAACACTGAAGCTTTCTTT.